These T cell receptor beta chains were read from a single sample in a study of a mutant IDH1 vaccine in newly diagnosed glioma. TCRdb's table, derived via immunoSEQ multiplex PCR, lists solely in-frame clones and lacks some. The data hold about 56,000 clones, with 75% observed a single time. These receptors have no known antigen. The sequencing used PBMCs, collected from a glioma patient whose treatment included an IDH1 peptide vaccine. Receptor source: a man aged 45-65 years with glioma. CDR3s include the opening cysteine and the closing phenylalanine or tryptophan. The D gene is left open where the match is weak. Size is omitted from some rows. Given values are once, few, many or a class for expanded clones.

TRBV25-1,TRBJ1-2,-,-,CASSEYGGGVGYTF,TGTGCCAGCAGTGAATATGGGGGTGGGGTCGGCTACACCTTC
TRBV5-1,TRBJ1-4,-,-,CASSLGTTEKLFF,TGCGCCAGCAGCCTAGGGACAACTGAAAAACTGTTTTTT
TRBV6-6,TRBJ1-4,once,-,CASRSRDEKLFF,TGTGCCAGCCGCTCGAGGGATGAAAAACTGTTTTTT
TRBV7-2,TRBJ1-1,once,-,CASSLRSEAFF,TGTGCCAGCAGCTTAAGGTCTGAAGCTTTCTTT
TRBV6-5,TRBJ1-1,-,-,CASSLRTGNTEAFF,TGTGCCAGCAGTCTTCGGACGGGGAACACTGAAGCTTTCTTT
TRBV11-2,TRBJ2-3,-,-,CASSLGGRAGTDTQYF,TGTGCCAGCAGCTTAGGGGGCAGGGCGGGCACAGATACGCAGTATTTT
TRBV18,TRBJ1-5,-,TRBD1,CASSPGTGFQPQHF,TGTGCCAGCTCACCCGGGACAGGGTTTCAGCCCCAGCATTTT
TRBV4-1,TRBJ1-2,-,-,CASSQDPQTHYGYTF,TGCGCCAGCAGCCAAGATCCGCAGACCCACTATGGCTACACCTTC
TRBV29-1,TRBJ2-1,few,TRBD1,CSVETRTGLYNEQFF,TGCAGCGTTGAAACAAGGACAGGGCTTTACAATGAGCAGTTCTTC
TRBV27,TRBJ1-1,-,TRBD1,CASSLRGQGLVGTEAFF,TGTGCCAGCAGTTTGCGGGGACAGGGATTGGTTGGCACTGAAGCTTTCTTT
TRBV9,TRBJ1-1,-,-,CASSTGPNTEAFF,TGTGCCAGCAGCACGGGACCGAACACTGAAGCTTTCTTT
TRBV29-1,TRBJ2-7,-,-,CSGQGAGYEQYF,TGCAGCGGACAGGGCGCGGGGTACGAGCAGTACTTC
TRBV4-1,TRBJ2-7,-,TRBD1,CASSQEGTAFYEQYF,TGCGCCAGCAGCCAAGAAGGGACAGCTTTCTACGAGCAGTACTTC
TRBV5-6,TRBJ1-2,medium-sized,TRBD1,CASSFGTDYGYTF,TGTGCCAGCAGCTTTGGGACAGATTATGGCTACACCTTC
TRBV18,TRBJ1-4,few,-,CASSPRPNEKLFF,TGTGCCAGCTCACCAAGGCCTAATGAAAAACTGTTTTTT
TRBV6-5,TRBJ1-1,-,-,CASSYPGPRGTEAFF,TGTGCCAGCAGTTACCCGGGACCTCGGGGCACTGAAGCTTTCTTT
TRBV4-3,TRBJ2-2,-,-,CASTFALGTGELFF,TGCGCCAGCACGTTTGCGCTGGGCACCGGGGAGCTGTTTTTT
TRBV6-5,TRBJ1-2,few,-,CASRTPGNYGYTF,TGTGCCAGCAGGACGCCGGGGAACTATGGCTACACCTTC
TRBV7-2,TRBJ2-3,-,TRBD2,CASSGRTSGADTQYF,TGTGCCAGCAGCGGGCGGACTAGCGGCGCAGATACGCAGTATTTT
TRBV6-5,TRBJ2-7,few,TRBD1,CASSSDRDYEQYF,TGTGCCAGCAGTTCGGACAGGGATTACGAGCAGTACTTC
TRBV9,TRBJ2-3,-,-,CASSSPIGPGGTDTQYF,TGTGCCAGCAGCTCACCCATAGGTCCGGGGGGCACAGATACGCAGTATTTT
TRBV13,TRBJ1-1,-,-,CASSLREGTEAFF,TGTGCCAGCAGCTTACGGGAGGGAACTGAAGCTTTCTTT
TRBV7-6,TRBJ1-1,few,-,CASRPTTGNTEAFF,TGTGCCAGCAGACCGACAACAGGGAACACTGAAGCTTTCTTT
TRBV5-1,TRBJ1-1,-,-,CASSLRADSPEAFF,TGCGCCAGCAGCTTGAGGGCGGACAGCCCTGAAGCTTTCTTT
TRBV6-5,TRBJ1-6,-,-,CASSYGSGSNSPLHF,TGTGCCAGCAGTTATGGATCAGGATCAAATTCACCCCTCCACTTT